This is a list of T cell receptor beta chains from one sample in a study of human T cells and chemical hapten exposure. TCRdb reprocessed the RACE reads with MiXCR, giving one entry per CDR3 protein. The sample consists of roughly 380,000 distinct CDR3 sequences, 4.5% to 6% of them appearing once. The starting material was whole blood, obtained in connection with sensitization to the hapten diphenylcyclopropenone (DPC). The receptor set was obtained from a woman between 45 and 60 years old with alopecia areata. Some clones in this sample may be carry-over from other donors' samples. CDR3s include the opening cysteine and the closing phenylalanine or tryptophan. The D gene is left open where the match is weak. The size entry is marked missing in some rows and otherwise reads once, few, many or a size class.

clone_size	d_call	v_call	j_call	cdr3_aa	cdr3_nt
many	NA	TRBV7-9	TRBJ2-7	CASSLDRFVGGEQYF	TGTGCCAGCAGCTTAGACCGTTTTGTCGGGGGCGAGCAGTACTTC
NA	NA	TRBV6-5	TRBJ1-2	CASSYSNGGRHTF	TGTGCCAGCAGTTACTCGAATGGCGGCCGTCACACCTTC
many	NA	TRBV9	TRBJ1-6	CASSVGITDSPLHF	TGTGCCAGCAGCGTGGGGATTACTGATTCACCCCTCCACTTT
NA	NA	TRBV20-1	TRBJ1-1	CSVLTSNTEAFF	TGCAGTGTCCTGACATCCAACACTGAAGCTTTCTTT
many	NA	TRBV10-3	TRBJ2-3	CAISESQGRADTQYF	TGTGCCATCAGTGAGTCGCAGGGGAGGGCAGATACGCAGTATTTT
many	NA	TRBV24-1	TRBJ1-5	CATSDSRYSNQPQHF	TGTGCCACCAGTGATTCGAGGTATAGCAATCAGCCCCAGCATTTT
many	NA	TRBV29-1	TRBJ1-1	CSVGGPTDNTEAFF	TGCAGCGTCGGAGGGCCGACCGATAACACTGAAGCTTTCTTT
many	TRBD1	TRBV5-6	TRBJ1-1	CASSLVGQSHTEAFF	TGTGCCAGCAGCTTGGTGGGACAGTCGCACACTGAAGCTTTCTTT
many	NA	TRBV20-1	TRBJ1-2	CSARDFQYGYGYTF	TGCAGTGCTAGAGATTTCCAATATGGGTATGGCTACACCTTC
NA	NA	TRBV20-1	TRBJ2-3	CSARDLSPADTQYF	TGCAGTGCTAGAGATCTCTCCCCAGCAGATACGCAGTATTTT
many	NA	TRBV12-3/TRBV12-4	TRBJ2-2	CASSPQGLNTGELFF	TGTGCCAGCAGTCCCCAGGGGCTAAACACCGGGGAGCTGTTTTTT
many	NA	TRBV7-2	TRBJ1-1	CASSLARGTGGAHTEAFF	TGTGCCAGCAGCTTAGCGCGGGGTACGGGGGGCGCCCACACTGAAGCTTTCTTT
NA	NA	TRBV4-3	TRBJ1-2	CASSQDRGTGNGYTF	TGCGCCAGCAGCCAAGATAGGGGGACTGGAAATGGCTACACCTTC
many	TRBD2	TRBV6-5	TRBJ2-2	CASSSLAGVTGELFF	TGTGCCAGCAGTTCCTTAGCGGGAGTCACCGGGGAGCTGTTTTTT
many	NA	TRBV10-2	TRBJ2-4	CASSESNVAKNIQYF	TGCGCCAGCAGTGAGTCGAACGTAGCCAAAAACATTCAGTACTTC
many	NA	TRBV29-1	TRBJ1-2	CSVDEAGSRYGYTF	TGCAGCGTTGATGAGGCAGGGTCTCGCTATGGCTACACCTTC
few	TRBD2	TRBV6-5	TRBJ2-4	CASSYSLASGGIAKNIQYF	TGTGCCAGCAGTTACTCGCTCGCCAGCGGGGGGATAGCCAAAAACATTCAGTACTTC
few	TRBD1	TRBV7-2	TRBJ1-4	CASTRGQEEKLFF	TGTGCCAGCACCAGGGGACAGGAAGAAAAACTGTTTTTT
few	TRBD1	TRBV6-2/TRBV6-3	TRBJ2-3	CASSQGAAGRMDTQYF	TGTGCCAGCAGCCAGGGGGCGGCGGGCCGCATGGATACGCAGTATTTT
few	TRBD1	TRBV9	TRBJ1-1	CASSEQGAMNTEAFF	TGTGCCAGCAGTGAACAGGGGGCCATGAACACTGAAGCTTTCTTT
NA	TRBD1	TRBV3-1	TRBJ1-1	CASSQEWRDRQAFF	TGTGCCAGCAGCCAAGAGTGGCGGGACAGACAAGCTTTCTTT
many	NA	TRBV11-2	TRBJ2-1	CASSLGPTPYNEQFF	TGTGCCAGCAGCTTAGGCCCAACCCCCTACAATGAGCAGTTCTTC
many	NA	TRBV29-1	TRBJ2-7	CSVEPGGDSSYEQYF	TGCAGCGTTGAGCCCGGGGGGGACAGCTCCTACGAGCAGTACTTC
NA	NA	TRBV21-1	TRBJ2-1	CASPGVAGGSYNEQFF	NA
many	TRBD1	TRBV9	TRBJ2-2	CASSAQGANTGELFF	TGTGCCAGCAGCGCACAGGGGGCGAACACCGGGGAGCTGTTTTTT
few	NA	TRBV6-2/TRBV6-3	TRBJ2-6	CAIQEGTTFSGANVLTF	TGTGCCATCCAGGAGGGGACAACTTTCTCTGGGGCCAACGTCCTGACTTTC
many	NA	TRBV9	TRBJ2-1	CASSGGEQFF	TGTGCCAGCAGCGGGGGTGAGCAGTTCTTC
many	NA	TRBV11-2	TRBJ1-1	CASSLTKNTEAFF	TGTGCCAGCAGCTTGACGAAGAACACTGAAGCTTTCTTT
many	TRBD1	TRBV9	TRBJ1-2	CASSAGTGVNGYTF	TGTGCCAGCAGCGCCGGGACAGGGGTGAATGGCTACACCTTC
few	TRBD1	TRBV5-1	TRBJ2-7	CASSSGQTSYEQYF	TGCGCCAGCAGCTCGGGACAGACATCCTACGAGCAGTACTTC
many	NA	TRBV6-6	TRBJ2-3	CATSPRPSTDTQYF	TGTGCCACCTCGCCCCGGCCTAGCACAGATACGCAGTATTTT
many	NA	TRBV29-1	TRBJ2-3	CSVEDRNTDTQYF	TGCAGCGTTGAAGACAGGAACACAGATACGCAGTATTTT
once	NA	TRBV12-5	TRBJ1-4	CASGLGGNEKLFF	TGTGCTAGTGGACTGGGGGGAAATGAAAAACTGTTTTTT
many	NA	TRBV7-8	TRBJ2-4	CASSLRGNIQYF	TGTGCCAGCAGCTTGCGCGGAAACATTCAGTACTTC
many	NA	TRBV4-2	TRBJ2-5	CASSQGSPHQYF	TGTGCCAGCAGCCAAGGGTCTCCCCACCAGTACTTC
NA	NA	TRBV3-1	TRBJ2-3	CASSQAGVFRDTQYF	TGTGCCAGCAGCCAAGCCGGGGTTTTTAGAGATACGCAGTATTTT
few	TRBD2	TRBV27	TRBJ2-2	CASSFGLADTGELFF	TGTGCCAGCAGTTTCGGACTAGCGGACACCGGGGAGCTGTTTTTT
NA	TRBD1	TRBV11-3	TRBJ1-1	CASSPGGTGGEAFF	TGTGCCAGCAGCCCAGGTGGGACAGGGGGCGAAGCTTTCTTT
NA	NA	TRBV7-2	TRBJ1-2	CASSLAGRRYTF	TGTGCCAGCAGCTTAGCGGGACGGCGGTACACCTTC
NA	NA	TRBV7-9	TRBJ2-3	CASSLFPGPLRTDTQYF	TGTGCCAGCAGCTTATTTCCGGGACCCCTTCGCACAGATACGCAGTATTTT
few	NA	TRBV13	TRBJ2-5	CASSLGLGGVGETQYF	TGTGCCAGCAGCTTAGGCCTAGGCGGAGTAGGAGAGACCCAGTACTTC
many	NA	TRBV20-1	TRBJ1-1	CSARVDERGLTEAFF	TGCAGTGCTAGAGTGGACGAACGAGGTCTTACTGAAGCTTTCTTT
many	TRBD2	TRBV29-1	TRBJ2-5	CSVEWGGETQYF	TGCAGCGTTGAGTGGGGGGGAGAGACCCAGTACTTC
many	NA	TRBV28	TRBJ2-5	CASRTEETQYF	TGTGCCAGCAGGACCGAAGAGACCCAGTACTTC
few	NA	TRBV27	TRBJ1-1	CASSTTGGAEAFF	TGTGCCAGCAGCACGACGGGGGGGGCAGAAGCTTTCTTT
few	NA	TRBV6-6	TRBJ2-5	CASSYPKTTGGKETQYF	TGTGCCAGCAGTTACCCCAAAACGACAGGTGGAAAAGAGACCCAGTACTTC
many	TRBD1	TRBV29-1	TRBJ2-7	CSVTYRDSAYEQYF	TGCAGCGTAACCTACAGGGACAGTGCCTACGAGCAGTACTTC
many	NA	TRBV7-8	TRBJ2-2	CASSPLFSGGYTGELFF	TGTGCCAGCAGCCCCCTGTTCTCGGGGGGCTACACCGGGGAGCTGTTTTTT
few	NA	TRBV12-3/TRBV12-4	TRBJ2-2	CASSLGEVELFF	TGTGCCAGCAGTTTGGGGGAAGTGGAGCTGTTTTTT
NA	NA	TRBV6-5	TRBJ2-6	CASSYGLRQAVSGANVLTF	TGTGCCAGCAGTTACGGCCTCCGACAGGCCGTCTCTGGGGCCAACGTCCTGACTTTC
many	TRBD1	TRBV9	TRBJ1-6	CASSAGTGGSPLHF	TGTGCCAGCAGCGCCGGGACAGGGGGATCACCCCTCCACTTT
few	NA	TRBV10-3	TRBJ2-7	CAISEESSYEQYF	TGTGCCATCAGTGAGGAGTCCAGCTACGAGCAGTACTTC
many	TRBD2	TRBV11-2	TRBJ2-7	CASSLEELAGGPSYEQYF	TGTGCCAGCAGCTTAGAAGAACTAGCGGGAGGGCCGAGCTACGAGCAGTACTTC
NA	TRBD2	TRBV9	TRBJ2-1	CASSGLSGSDNEQFF	TGTGCCAGCAGCGGACTAAGCGGGAGTGACAATGAGCAGTTCTTC
many	NA	TRBV5-1	TRBJ1-1	CASSTDPTGTEAFF	TGCGCCAGCAGCACGGACCCAACGGGGACTGAAGCTTTCTTT